Shown below are 21 T cell receptor beta chains from a single sample sequenced in a study of blood T cell repertoires in COVID-19. Assay: immunoSEQ multiplex PCR; the TCRdb copy retains only in-frame clones and omits some. The data contain under 250,000 clones, roughly 88% of them singletons. Sequenced sample: peripheral blood. These receptors all come from a man in his fifties with active or convalescent COVID-19.

The rearrangement links TRBV7-2 to TRBJ2-1; the D gene is possibly TRBD2 (5 bases). This CDR3 has 15 amino acids. Trimming cost V 2 bases and J 6 bases, with 14 bases left between them. Germline-derived CDR1 and CDR2 are SGHTA and FQGNSA. CDR3 bases: TGTGCCAGCAGCTTACCCGTGGACTGGACCAATGAGCAGTTCTTC. Its protein product is CASSLPVDWTNEQFF.

This sequence joins TRBV29-1 and TRBJ2-2; perhaps TRBD2 as D (5 bases). Germline lookup yields CDR1 SQVTM and CDR2 ANQGSEA. Between the trimmed V and J ends, which lost 6 bases and 3 bases, there was a span of 14 bases. The CDR3 sequence is 14 residues long. Written as DNA, the CDR3 is TGCAGCGTGAGAGGGTCAGCTTACACCGGGGAGCTGTTTTTT. This encodes CSVRGSAYTGELFF.

The gene calls are TRBV5-1 and TRBJ2-3; D gene uncertain. The CDR3 consists of 13 residues. Trimming cost V 4 bases and J 4 bases, with 10 bases left between them. The germline CDR1 and CDR2 sequences are SGHRS and YFSETQ. The CDR3 DNA sequence: TGCGCCAGCAGCCTAACTGTTGCAGATACGCAGTATTTT. This encodes CASSLTVADTQYF.

DNA of the CDR3: TGTGCCAGCAGCTCTAATGGACAGGATATAGCCAAAAACATTCAGTACTTC. The encoded protein is CASSSNGQDIAKNIQYF. The rearrangement links TRBV28 to TRBJ2-4; TRBD1 aligns across 7 bases. The CDR3 totals 17 residues. After removal of 6 bases from V and 0 bases from J, the junction contained 11 bases not matched to a gene. The germline CDR1 and CDR2 sequences are MDHEN and SYDVKM.

J is TRBJ1-6 and V is TRBV6-5; 7 bases agree with TRBD1. J was trimmed by 8 bases and V by 2 bases; bases with no gene match: 3. Looked up from germline, CDR1 is MNHEY and CDR2 is SVGAGI. CDR3 length equals 14 residues. Written as DNA, the CDR3 is TGTGCCAGCAGTTACGGGACAGCTCATTCACCCCTCCACTTT. Translating it yields CASSYGTAHSPLHF.

The chain couples TRBV4-3 to TRBJ2-2, with no clear D. This CDR3 has 14 residues. Germline CDR1 and CDR2: LGHNA and YSLEER. The V and J ends lost 1 base and 3 bases respectively, with 6 bases between them. CDR3 in DNA: TGCGCCAGCAGCCAAGGTCTGTACACCGGGGAGCTGTTTTTT. It encodes CASSQGLYTGELFF.

This clone has a single count. The chain joins TRBV15 to TRBJ1-2; no firm D call. Germline lookup yields CDR1 LNHNV and CDR2 YYDKDF (reference sequence). V lost 0 bases, J lost 2 bases, and 19 bases lay in between. The CDR3 length is 18 residues. This chain's CDR3 is CATSRDLWRRQKNYGYTF. For the CDR3, the DNA is TGTGCCACCAGCAGAGATTTGTGGAGGAGGCAGAAAAACTATGGCTACACCTTC.

The chain combines TRBV15 with TRBJ2-2; maybe TRBD1 (5 bases). Germline lookup yields CDR1 LNHNV and CDR2 YYDKDF (reference sequence). The length of the CDR3 is 17 residues. V was shortened by 0 bases and J by 4 bases, with 15 bases between the two germline ends. CDR3 sequence: CATSREIGTGGTGELFF. CDR3 in DNA: TGTGCCACCAGCAGAGAGATCGGCACAGGTGGCACCGGGGAGCTGTTTTTT. Looking up the rest from reference TRBV15 and TRBJ2-2 gives the full variable domain: DAMVIQNPRYQVTQFGKPVTLSCSQTLNHNVMYWYQQKSSQAPKLLFHYYDKDFNNEADTPDNFQSRRPNTSFCFLDIRSPGLGDTAMYLCATSREIGTGGTGELFFGEGSRLTVL.

The sample holds one count of this clone. The chain recombines TRBV10-2 with TRBJ2-3; D possibly corresponds to TRBD2 (6 bases). Trimming shortened V by 1 base and J by 6 bases, and 11 bases separated the two germline ends. This CDR3 has 14 amino acids. The germline V gene has CDR1 WSHSY and CDR2 SAAADI. Here the CDR3 reads CASSEFSGGDTQYF. CDR3 DNA: TGCGCCAGCAGTGAGTTTAGCGGTGGGGATACGCAGTATTTT.

In this sample, this clone turned up once. The genes are TRBV18 and TRBJ1-5; D possibly corresponds to TRBD1 (6 bases). The CDR3 sequence is 14 residues long. Germline V gene sequence: CDR1 KGHSH, CDR2 LQKENI. Trimming left V 1 base short and J 4 bases short, with 8 bases between. The CDR3: CASSPQTGNQPQHF. The CDR3 coding sequence is TGTGCCAGCTCACCACAGACAGGAAATCAGCCCCAGCATTTT.

The CDR3 protein is CASSLAAQRGQETQYF. CDR3 DNA sequence: TGTGCCAGCAGCTTAGCGGCCCAACGGGGCCAAGAGACCCAGTACTTC. V gene TRBV7-8 combines with J gene TRBJ2-5; possible D gene TRBD2, 5 bases. The CDR3 loop spans 16 amino acids. Germline loops: CDR1 SGHVS, CDR2 FQNEAQ. Trimming removed 0 bases at V and 1 base at J, with 12 bases between.

The chain has TRBV28 and TRBJ1-3; D gene uncertain. Germline CDR1 MDHEN, CDR2 SYDVKM. The CDR3 contains 15 residues. V lost 5 bases, J lost 0 bases, and 11 bases lay in between. This CDR3 is CASSQPGLSGNTIYF. CDR3 bases: TGTGCCAGCAGTCAACCTGGGCTCTCTGGAAACACCATATATTTT. Together with reference TRBV28 and TRBJ1-3, the CDR3 gives the full variable domain: DVKVTQSSRYLVKRTGEKVFLECVQDMDHENMFWYRQDPGLGLRLIYFSYDVKMKEKGDIPEGYSVSREKKERFSLILESASTNQTSMYLCASSQPGLSGNTIYFGEGSWLTVV.

The rearrangement uses TRBV6-5 and TRBJ1-1, with TRBD1 identical over 7 bases. Per the germline V gene, CDR1 is MNHEY and CDR2 is SVGAGI. This CDR3 has 13 residues. V shed 8 bases and J 3 bases; nucleotides not matched to a gene: 6. In DNA form, the CDR3 reads TGTGCCAGCTCCAGAGGGGGCTACACTGAAGCTTTCTTT. Its translation is CASSRGGYTEAFF.

This clone was seen just once. The chain is built from TRBV7-2 and TRBJ2-5, with D perhaps matching TRBD2 (5 bases). Germline CDR1 SGHTA, CDR2 FQGNSA. Trimming pared 5 bases from V and 2 bases from J, leaving 15 bases between. This CDR3 is 15 amino acids long. The CDR3 DNA reads TGTGCCAGCAGCACACAAAAGGACTGGCAAGAGACCCAGTACTTC. Encoded protein: CASSTQKDWQETQYF.

The CDR3: CASSQWTGNSPLHF. CDR3 in DNA: TGCGCCAGCAGCCAGTGGACAGGGAATTCACCCCTCCACTTT. The chain links TRBV4-1 to TRBJ1-6; 8 bases line up with TRBD1. Germline CDR1 reads MGHRA; CDR2 reads YSYEKL. The CDR3 consists of 14 residues. V lost 3 bases to trimming and J lost 7 bases; unmatched junction nucleotides: 2.

Note on this clone: Other DNA sequences within the sample encode an identical CDR3. The V call is TRBV7-8, the J call TRBJ1-5, with 8 positions matching TRBD1. CDR1 is SGHVS, CDR2 FQNEAQ, per germline. Losses at the gene ends were 6 bases for V and 2 bases for J; bases not matched to a gene: 6. The CDR3 has 15 residues. The CDR3 coding sequence is TGTGCCAGCAGACCAGACAGGGGACGCAATCAGCCCCAGCATTTT. It codes for CASRPDRGRNQPQHF.

As concerns this clone: This CDR3 is also generated by other DNA sequences in the sample. J is TRBJ1-5 and V is TRBV28; 9 bases map to TRBD1. Losses at the gene ends were 6 bases for V and 5 bases for J; bases not matched to a gene: 2. The CDR3 spans 13 residues. The germline V gene encodes CDR1 MDHEN and CDR2 SYDVKM. The CDR3 DNA reads TGTGCCAGCAGACGGACAGGGGATCAGCCCCAGCATTTT. It specifies CASRRTGDQPQHF.

The chain recombines TRBV5-6 with TRBJ2-5; tentative D call: TRBD2 (6 bases). The CDR3 loop spans 15 amino acids. The germline CDR1 and CDR2 sequences are SGHDT and YYEEEE. V lost 4 bases and J lost 1, with 14 bases in between. Here the CDR3 DNA reads TGTGCCAGCAGCCAACTAGGAGGGCTCCAAGAGACCCAGTACTTC. It encodes CASSQLGGLQETQYF.

V and J are TRBV5-1 and TRBJ2-1; 13 bases map to TRBD2. With 4 bases clipped from V and 4 bases from J, the junction kept 8 bases outside the gene matches. There are 17 residues in the CDR3. Germline V lookup: CDR1 SGHRS, CDR2 YFSETQ. Here the CDR3 DNA reads TGCGCCAGCAGCCTCGGCCGGACTAGCGGGGGATACAATGAGCAGTTCTTC. Translating it yields CASSLGRTSGGYNEQFF.

This chain links TRBV29-1 with TRBJ2-1; tentatively, D is TRBD2 (6 bases). The germline V gene has CDR1 SQVTM and CDR2 ANQGSEA. Between the trimmed V and J ends, which lost 4 bases and 10 bases, there was a span of 17 bases. CDR3 length: 13 residues. The CDR3 region is CSVGASGDLEQFF. CDR3 nucleotides: TGCAGCGTTGGAGCTAGTGGGGACTTGGAGCAGTTCTTC.

This chain links TRBV10-1 with TRBJ2-7; tentatively, D is TRBD1 (6 bases). CDR3 length: 14 amino acids. Germline CDR1 is WNHNN and CDR2 is SYGVQD (reference sequence). V was shortened by 3 bases and J by 7 bases, with 16 bases between the two germline ends. The CDR3 DNA reads as TGCGCCAGCAGTGATGAAGGACAGAGGAATGAGCAGTACTTC. This translates into CASSDEGQRNEQYF.